This T cell receptor beta chain was sequenced for a study of blood T cells in healthy people across ages. The germline gives CDR1 SGHRS, CDR2 YFSETQ. Unmatched junction bases numbered 10, after V lost 3 bases and J lost 5 bases. CDR3 length: 15 residues. For the second PCR, which ran for roughly 7 to 11 cycles, a sample-barcoded 5' primer and a J-beta primer mix were used. One entry per CDR3 protein results from TCRdb running MiXCR on the 5' RACE reads. In the table there are some 670,000 distinct CDR3 sequences, about 51% of which are singletons. V is TRBV5-1 and J is TRBJ2-7; the match to TRBD1 covers 8 bases. Sequencing was performed on blood. The sequence derives from a woman older than 75 in good health. CDR3 loop: CASSSGGPPLDEQYF. The CDR3 DNA reads TGCGCCAGCAGCTCAGGGGGCCCCCCCCTGGACGAGCAGTACTTC.